A selection of T cell receptor beta chains follows, all from one sample in a study of blood T cells in healthy people across ages. Each CDR3 protein is one row after TCRdb ran MiXCR on the 5' RACE reads. The sample includes more than 800,000 distinct CDR3 sequences, less than 50% of them seen just once. Material: blood. These TCRs come from a woman aged 55-69 years in good health. The CDR3 runs from the conserved cysteine through the conserved F or W. Fields, in order: clone size, D gene, V gene, J gene, CDR3 DNA, CDR3 protein. D genes are given only for firm matches. Clone size, where shown, is once, few, many, or a class for clones that have expanded.

clone size: .; D gene: .; V gene: TRBV6-6; J gene: TRBJ2-1; CDR3 DNA: TGTGCCAGCAGTGACTCCTGGGTTGGGGATGAGCAGTTCTTC; CDR3 protein: CASSDSWVGDEQFF
clone size: many; D gene: .; V gene: TRBV3-1; J gene: TRBJ2-7; CDR3 DNA: TGTGCCAGCAGTGGCGGTGGCGAGCAGTACTTC; CDR3 protein: CASSGGGEQYF
clone size: .; D gene: TRBD1; V gene: TRBV7-8; J gene: TRBJ2-5; CDR3 DNA: TGTGCCAGCAGCTTAGACCGTGGACAGGGGGTATGGGAGACCCAGTACTTC; CDR3 protein: CASSLDRGQGVWETQYF
clone size: .; D gene: .; V gene: TRBV6-5; J gene: TRBJ1-5; CDR3 DNA: TGTGCCAGCAGTCGTACAGGGCCCCGGAATCAGCCCCAGCATTTT; CDR3 protein: CASSRTGPRNQPQHF
clone size: many; D gene: .; V gene: TRBV5-6; J gene: TRBJ1-2; CDR3 DNA: TGTGCCAGCAGCTTGGACAAGAACTATGGCTACACCTTC; CDR3 protein: CASSLDKNYGYTF
clone size: .; D gene: TRBD1; V gene: TRBV12-3/TRBV12-4; J gene: TRBJ2-7; CDR3 DNA: TGTGCCAGCAGTTCCCCGACGACAGGGGGCCACGAGCAGTACTTC; CDR3 protein: CASSSPTTGGHEQYF
clone size: .; D gene: TRBD2; V gene: TRBV19; J gene: TRBJ2-1; CDR3 DNA: TGTGCCAGTACCCCTAGCAGCGGGAGGGGAAGGGACAATGAGCAGTTCTTC; CDR3 protein: CASTPSSGRGRDNEQFF
clone size: .; D gene: .; V gene: TRBV15; J gene: TRBJ2-5; CDR3 DNA: TGTGCCACCAGCAGAGATAGGGGATACAGGGTACAACAAGAGACCCAGTACTTC; CDR3 protein: CATSRDRGYRVQQETQYF
clone size: .; D gene: TRBD2; V gene: TRBV6-1; J gene: TRBJ2-2; CDR3 DNA: TGTGCCAGCAGTGGACTAGCGGGGCAAAACACCGGGGAGCTGTTTTTT; CDR3 protein: CASSGLAGQNTGELFF
clone size: many; D gene: .; V gene: TRBV9; J gene: TRBJ2-7; CDR3 DNA: TGTGCCAGCAGCGTAGCCGGGTCGGGCGAGCAGTACTTC; CDR3 protein: CASSVAGSGEQYF
clone size: once; D gene: .; V gene: TRBV11-2; J gene: TRBJ1-1; CDR3 DNA: TGTGCCAGCAGCTTAAAAAGGGGTACTGAAGCTTTCTTT; CDR3 protein: CASSLKRGTEAFF
clone size: .; D gene: .; V gene: TRBV5-1; J gene: TRBJ2-6; CDR3 DNA: TGCGCCAGCAGCCAAACGACCGGGACTTCTGGGGCCAACGTCCTGACTTTC; CDR3 protein: CASSQTTGTSGANVLTF
clone size: .; D gene: TRBD1; V gene: TRBV18; J gene: TRBJ2-5; CDR3 DNA: TGTGCCAGCTCACCTACTCCGGACAGGGGACCCCAAGAGACCCAGTACTTC; CDR3 protein: CASSPTPDRGPQETQYF
clone size: once; D gene: .; V gene: TRBV12-3/TRBV12-4; J gene: TRBJ1-6; CDR3 DNA: TGTGCCAGCAGTTTAGTCGATGGGAGGGGGAATTCACCCCTCCACTTT; CDR3 protein: CASSLVDGRGNSPLHF
clone size: .; D gene: .; V gene: TRBV6-2/TRBV6-3; J gene: TRBJ1-5; CDR3 DNA: TGTGCCAGCAGTTACCGCCTTAAGTTGAATAGCAATCAGCCCCAGCATTTT; CDR3 protein: CASSYRLKLNSNQPQHF
clone size: .; D gene: .; V gene: TRBV20-1; J gene: TRBJ2-7; CDR3 DNA: TGCAGTGCTAGAGATCGGCGGGGAGCATACGAGCAGTACTTC; CDR3 protein: CSARDRRGAYEQYF
clone size: .; D gene: .; V gene: TRBV6-5; J gene: TRBJ1-4; CDR3 DNA: TGTGCCAGCAGTTACCGACAACCCATTACAGCGGCAACTAATGAAAAACTGTTTTTT; CDR3 protein: CASSYRQPITAATNEKLFF
clone size: .; D gene: .; V gene: TRBV13; J gene: TRBJ1-1; CDR3 DNA: TGTGCCAGCAGCGTACAACGGATGATGAACACTGAAGCTTTCTTT; CDR3 protein: CASSVQRMMNTEAFF
clone size: .; D gene: .; V gene: TRBV6-1; J gene: TRBJ2-5; CDR3 DNA: TGTGCCAGCAGTATATCACCCCAGGGGCTTGTACGGGAGACCCAGTACTTC; CDR3 protein: CASSISPQGLVRETQYF
clone size: few; D gene: .; V gene: TRBV7-2; J gene: TRBJ2-3; CDR3 DNA: TGTGCCAGCAGCTTACAGGGGATCCGCACAGATACGCAGTATTTT; CDR3 protein: CASSLQGIRTDTQYF
clone size: few; D gene: .; V gene: TRBV5-1; J gene: TRBJ2-5; CDR3 DNA: TGCGCCAGCAGCTTGCAACGACAGGGAGGAGAGACCCAGTACTTC; CDR3 protein: CASSLQRQGGETQYF
clone size: few; D gene: TRBD2; V gene: TRBV29-1; J gene: TRBJ2-1; CDR3 DNA: TGCAGCGTTCAAGCGGGAGGGCCTATCAATGAGCAGTTCTTC; CDR3 protein: CSVQAGGPINEQFF
clone size: few; D gene: .; V gene: TRBV6-5; J gene: TRBJ2-5; CDR3 DNA: TGTGCCAGCAGTTTTATGCCTAGCGCGAAGACCCAGTACTTC; CDR3 protein: CASSFMPSAKTQYF
clone size: .; D gene: .; V gene: TRBV9; J gene: TRBJ2-7; CDR3 DNA: TGTGCCAGCGAGGGGCAGAGCTCCTACGAGCAGTACTTC; CDR3 protein: CASEGQSSYEQYF
clone size: once; D gene: .; V gene: TRBV6-1; J gene: TRBJ2-7; CDR3 DNA: TGTGCCAGCAGAGAACTTCAAGACGAGCAGTACTTC; CDR3 protein: CASRELQDEQYF
clone size: .; D gene: TRBD1; V gene: TRBV29-1; J gene: TRBJ1-1; CDR3 DNA: TGCAGCACCCGACAGGGGCTGAATACTGAAGCTTTCTTT; CDR3 protein: CSTRQGLNTEAFF
clone size: .; D gene: .; V gene: TRBV2; J gene: TRBJ2-5; CDR3 DNA: TGTGCCAGCAGTGTAGGGTCTGGGTCGGGGACCCAGTACTTC; CDR3 protein: CASSVGSGSGTQYF